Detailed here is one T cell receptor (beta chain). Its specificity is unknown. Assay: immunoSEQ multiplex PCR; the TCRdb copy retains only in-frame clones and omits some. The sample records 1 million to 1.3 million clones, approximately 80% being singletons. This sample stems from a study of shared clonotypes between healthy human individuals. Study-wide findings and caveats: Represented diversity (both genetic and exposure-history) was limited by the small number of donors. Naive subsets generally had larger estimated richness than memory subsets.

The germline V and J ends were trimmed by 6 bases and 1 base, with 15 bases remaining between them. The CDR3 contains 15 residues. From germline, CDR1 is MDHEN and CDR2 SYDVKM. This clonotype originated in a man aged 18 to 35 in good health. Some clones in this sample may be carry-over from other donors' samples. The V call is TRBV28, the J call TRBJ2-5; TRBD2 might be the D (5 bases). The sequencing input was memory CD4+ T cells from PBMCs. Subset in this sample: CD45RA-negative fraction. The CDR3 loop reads CASRGVEAPQETQYF. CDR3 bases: TGTGCCAGCAGGGGTGTGGAGGCCCCCCAAGAGACCCAGTACTTC.